These 21 T cell receptor beta chains came from one sample sequenced in a study of shared clonotypes between healthy human individuals (dated by TCRdb to about 2020). The library was generated by the immunoSEQ multiplex PCR assay. What TCRdb holds here is the immuneACCESS table cut down to in-frame rearrangements. Part of the clones is not present; checked against another copy, under half of the missing clones reflect an unresolved V gene, and the others are unexplained. The sample records over 400,000 clones, about 96% of which are singletons. The ten largest clones capture under 0.065% of the sample. Sequencing was carried out using naive CD4+ T cells sorted from blood. The sample's cell subset or site label, in plain terms: CD45RA+ positively selected. The receptors originated from a woman in her 30s in good health.

This chain connects TRBV7-3 to TRBJ2-3; TRBD2 might be the D (6 bases). Per the germline V gene, CDR1 is SGHTA and CDR2 is FQGTGA. This CDR3 contains 14 residues. Trimming removed 5 bases from V and 0 bases from J, with 9 bases in between. The CDR3 DNA reads TGTGCCAGCAGCCAAGGGACTAGCACAGATACGCAGTATTTT. Translated: CASSQGTSTDTQYF.

This chain uses TRBV11-1 with TRBJ1-3; the D is unclear. Trimming cost V 5 bases and J 0 bases, with 14 bases left between them. The CDR3 sequence is 16 residues long. The germline CDR1 and CDR2 sequences are SGHAT and FQDESV (reference sequence). The CDR3 spells CASSRLDTISGNTIYF. The CDR3 region has the DNA TGTGCCAGCAGCCGCCTCGACACGATCTCTGGAAACACCATATATTTT.

The chain is built from TRBV27 and TRBJ2-7; TRBD2 matches at 9 bases. This CDR3 has 15 amino acids. V dropped 2 bases and J dropped 6; count of bases not matched to a gene: 8. Germline assignment: CDR1 MNHEY and CDR2 SMNVEV (reference sequence). In DNA, the CDR3 is TGTGCCAGCAGTTTAGCCGGGACTAGCTTGGGCGAGCAGTACTTC. It specifies CASSLAGTSLGEQYF.

Of note for this clone: This sample also contains other DNA sequences that code for the same CDR3. This chain joins TRBV11-2 and TRBJ2-7; maybe TRBD2 (6 bases). Germline V gene data show CDR1 as SGHAT and CDR2 as FQNNGV. V dropped 0 bases and J dropped 1 base, with 7 bases sitting between them. CDR3 length equals 14 residues. The CDR3 sequence is CASSLEAGSYEQYF. The DNA of the CDR3 is TGTGCCAGCAGCTTAGAGGCGGGATCCTACGAGCAGTACTTC.

This clone was counted once. V and J are TRBV28 and TRBJ2-4; TRBD2 matches 10 bases. The CDR3 contains 17 residues. The V and J ends lost 2 bases and 3 bases, in that order; junction bases with no gene match: 7. Germline CDR1 reads MDHEN; CDR2 reads SYDVKM. The CDR3 loop is CASSLIQREGYKNIQYF. The DNA of the CDR3 is TGTGCCAGCAGTTTAATTCAGCGGGAGGGATACAAAAACATTCAGTACTTC.

The genes are TRBV27 and TRBJ2-7; D might be TRBD1 or TRBD2, each matching 6 bases. CDR3 length: 15 amino acids. The V end lost 1 base, the J end lost 2 bases, and 12 bases lay between the germline ends. Germline values: CDR1 MNHEY, CDR2 SMNVEV (reference sequence). CDR3 sequence (DNA): TGTGCCAGCAGTTTATTTGGGGGGCAGACCTACGAGCAGTACTTC. Amino acid sequence: CASSLFGGQTYEQYF.

This chain connects TRBV28 to TRBJ2-3; either TRBD1 or TRBD2 may fit D (5 bases each). Trimming took 5 bases from V and 5 from J, leaving 23 bases between them. This CDR3 spans 17 amino acids. Looked up from germline, CDR1 is MDHEN and CDR2 is SYDVKM. The CDR3 is CASSARGLRGWGDTQYF. For the CDR3, the DNA is TGTGCCAGCAGTGCCCGGGGCTTACGCGGATGGGGAGATACGCAGTATTTT.

This clone has a single count. J is TRBJ2-5 and V is TRBV7-8; TRBD2 matches 13 bases. The CDR3 runs 14 residues. CDR1 SGHVS and CDR2 FQNEAQ come from the germline V gene. The V and J ends lost 7 bases and 5 bases, in that order; junction bases with no gene match: 4. The CDR3 bases are TGTGCCAGCACCCGACTAGCGGGAGGTGAGACCCAGTACTTC. Its translation: CASTRLAGGETQYF. Drawing the rest from reference TRBV7-8 and TRBJ2-5, the complete variable domain is GAGVSQSPRYKVAKRGQDVALRCDPISGHVSLFWYQQALGQGPEFLTYFQNEAQLDKSGLPSDRFFAERPEGSVSTLKIQRTQQEDSAVYLCASTRLAGGETQYFGPGTRLLVL.

This clone has only one observation. V usage is TRBV5-1 and J usage is TRBJ2-1; 10 bases are shared with TRBD2. CDR1 and CDR2 (germline): SGHRS, YFSETQ. The CDR3 is made up of 17 amino acids. V shed 3 bases, J shed 9 bases, and the junction held 15 bases outside the gene matches. CDR3 DNA sequence: TGCGCCAGCAGCTCGAAACCCCTAGCGGGGGAGGTCCCTGAGCAGTTCTTC. Its translation: CASSSKPLAGEVPEQFF.

J is TRBJ2-7 and V is TRBV4-2, with TRBD2 matching over 9 bases. The V segment lost 1 base and the J segment 6 bases; nucleotides outside the gene matches: 13. The CDR3 is made up of 17 amino acids. In germline, CDR1 is LGHNA, CDR2 YNFKEQ. The CDR3 nucleotides read TGTGCCAGCAGCCAAGGGAAGGGTAGCGGGAGTGAGAGCGAGCAGTACTTC. It encodes CASSQGKGSGSESEQYF.

This clone was counted once. In DNA form, the CDR3 reads TGTGCCAGCAGCGCAGCGTCCCCGTACAATGAGCAGTTCTTC. Translation gives CASSAASPYNEQFF. V gene TRBV7-3 combines with J gene TRBJ2-1; D remains ambiguous. Germline V gene lookup returns CDR1 SGHTA and CDR2 FQGTGA. The CDR3 length is 14 residues. The V gene lost 5 bases and the J gene lost 4 bases, with 12 bases spanning the gap.

This sequence joins TRBV19 and TRBJ1-1; D is possibly TRBD1 (5 bases). The CDR3 is 16 residues long. Trimming stripped 3 bases from V and 2 bases from J, with 16 bases between. Germline V gives CDR1 LNHDA, CDR2 SQIVND (reference sequence). Here the CDR3 DNA reads TGTGCCAGTAGTATTGTTGGAATACAGGAAAACACTGAAGCTTTCTTT. Protein: CASSIVGIQENTEAFF.

The chain joins TRBV19 to TRBJ1-1; 9 nucleotides match TRBD1. V trimming: 7 bases; J trimming: 1 base; junction bases outside the gene matches: 10. The CDR3 has 16 residues. Per the germline V gene, CDR1 is LNHDA and CDR2 is SQIVND (reference sequence). Here the CDR3 reads CASNRSPGQGNTEAFF. The CDR3 DNA reads as TGTGCCAGTAACCGCTCCCCGGGACAGGGGAACACTGAAGCTTTCTTT.

The V gene is TRBV28, the J gene TRBJ2-2; TRBD1 agrees at 7 bases. In germline, CDR1 is MDHEN, CDR2 SYDVKM. After removal of 4 bases from V and 7 bases from J, the junction contained 12 bases not matched to a gene. The CDR3 has 16 residues. The CDR3 sequence: CASSSASGTADGELFF. CDR3 bases: TGTGCCAGCAGTTCAGCCTCCGGGACAGCGGACGGGGAGCTGTTTTTT.

The chain combines TRBV11-2 with TRBJ2-1; TRBD2 agrees at 8 bases. The V gene's germline CDR1 is SGHAT and CDR2 FQNNGV. V shed 1 base and J 5 bases; nucleotides not matched to a gene: 7. The CDR3 loop spans 16 amino acids. The CDR3 region is CASSLGSGGPDNEQFF. As DNA, the CDR3 is TGTGCCAGCAGCTTAGGGTCGGGAGGGCCGGACAATGAGCAGTTCTTC.

This sequence joins TRBV19 and TRBJ2-3, with D possibly matching TRBD1 (5 bases). V was shortened by 5 bases and J by 2 bases, with 11 bases between the two germline ends. The CDR3 has 14 amino acids. Germline V lookup: CDR1 LNHDA, CDR2 SQIVND (reference sequence). CDR3 sequence: CASSPAGFTDTQYF. In DNA, the CDR3 is TGTGCCAGTAGTCCGGCAGGGTTCACAGATACGCAGTATTTT.

The rearrangement links TRBV7-2 to TRBJ2-3; the D is unclear. CDR3 length: 15 residues. The germline gives CDR1 SGHTA, CDR2 FQGNSA. Trimming removed 1 base at V and 1 base at J, with 9 bases between. The CDR3 sequence is CASSLGLPRTDTQYF. CDR3 nucleotide sequence: TGTGCCAGCAGCTTAGGATTGCCACGCACAGATACGCAGTATTTT.

The V gene is TRBV15, the J gene TRBJ1-1; no clear D. The CDR3 is 14 residues long. Trimming removed 5 bases from V and 1 base from J, with 11 bases in between. From germline, CDR1 is LNHNV and CDR2 YYDKDF (reference sequence). The CDR3 bases are TGTGCCACCAGCCGAGGACTGACGAACACTGAAGCTTTCTTT. It yields the protein CATSRGLTNTEAFF.

The chain couples TRBV25-1 to TRBJ1-5, with a weak D call TRBD1 (5 bases). V lost 4 bases, J lost 4 bases, and 8 bases lay in between. Looked up from germline, CDR1 is MGHDK and CDR2 is SYGVNS. There are 13 residues in the CDR3. CDR3 coding DNA: TGTGCCAGCAGTGGGGACCTGAATCAGCCCCAGCATTTT. This encodes CASSGDLNQPQHF.

The chain has TRBV19 and TRBJ1-2; D ambiguous. Germline V gene data show CDR1 as LNHDA and CDR2 as SQIVND (reference sequence). V was clipped by 3 bases and J by 8 bases, with 13 bases between them. This CDR3 comprises 13 residues. The CDR3 sequence: CASSIQVVGGYTF. CDR3 sequence (DNA): TGTGCCAGTAGTATCCAGGTCGTAGGAGGCTACACCTTC.

The V and J genes are TRBV27 and TRBJ2-3, with 9 positions matching TRBD1. This CDR3 region has 14 residues. From germline, CDR1 is MNHEY and CDR2 SMNVEV (reference sequence). V shed 4 bases, J shed 5 bases, and the junction held 4 bases outside the gene matches. CDR3: CASSYNRGQDTQYF. CDR3 nucleotides: TGTGCCAGCAGTTACAACAGGGGGCAAGATACGCAGTATTTT.